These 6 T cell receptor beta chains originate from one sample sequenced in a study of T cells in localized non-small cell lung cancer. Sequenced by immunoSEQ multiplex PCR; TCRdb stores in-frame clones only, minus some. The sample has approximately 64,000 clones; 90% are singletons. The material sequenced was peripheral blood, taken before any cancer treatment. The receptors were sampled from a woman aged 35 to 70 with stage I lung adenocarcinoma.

CDR3 nucleotide sequence: TGTGCCAGCAGCTTCACAGGGAATCGAGCTTTCTTT. As protein: CASSFTGNRAFF. The chain links TRBV11-1 to TRBJ1-1, with D perhaps matching TRBD1 (6 bases). The germline V gene has CDR1 SGHAT and CDR2 FQDESV (reference sequence). The CDR3 runs to 12 residues. The V end lost 3 bases, the J end lost 10 bases, and 12 bases lay between the germline ends.

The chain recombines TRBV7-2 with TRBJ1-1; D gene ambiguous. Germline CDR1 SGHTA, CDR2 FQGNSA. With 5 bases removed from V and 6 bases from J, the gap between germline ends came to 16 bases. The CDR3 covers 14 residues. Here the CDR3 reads CASSQSTGWAEAFF. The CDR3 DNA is TGTGCCAGCAGCCAAAGCACCGGCTGGGCTGAAGCTTTCTTT.

The CDR3, as DNA: TGTGCCAGCAAAAGGACAGGACAAGAGACCCAGTACTTC. It specifies CASKRTGQETQYF. This chain connects TRBV25-1 to TRBJ2-5, with 7 bases aligning to TRBD1. CDR3 size: 13 residues. V shed 7 bases, J shed 2 bases, and the junction held 4 bases outside the gene matches. Germline CDR1 and CDR2: MGHDK and SYGVNS.

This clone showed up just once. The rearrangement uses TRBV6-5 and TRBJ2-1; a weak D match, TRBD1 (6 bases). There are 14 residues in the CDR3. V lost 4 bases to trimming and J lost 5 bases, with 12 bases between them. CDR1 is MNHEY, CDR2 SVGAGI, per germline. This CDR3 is CASSFYYRDNEQFF. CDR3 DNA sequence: TGTGCCAGCAGTTTTTACTACAGGGACAATGAGCAGTTCTTC.

The CDR3 sequence is CASRTGANGYTF. The CDR3 DNA is TGTGCCAGCAGGACCGGAGCCAATGGCTACACCTTC. The chain joins TRBV6-5 to TRBJ1-2; D is undetermined. Per germline, CDR1 MNHEY and CDR2 SVGAGI. V was trimmed by 6 bases and J by 6 bases, leaving 11 bases between them. This CDR3 is 12 amino acids long.

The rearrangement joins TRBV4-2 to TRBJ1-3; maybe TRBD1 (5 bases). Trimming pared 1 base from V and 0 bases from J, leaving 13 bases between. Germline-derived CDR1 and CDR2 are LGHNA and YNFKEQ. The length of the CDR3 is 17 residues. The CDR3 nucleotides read TGTGCCAGCAGCCAAGGAGGGACCGATAGCTCTGGAAACACCATATATTTT. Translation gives CASSQGGTDSSGNTIYF.